This T cell receptor (beta chain) was sequenced for a study of blood T cell repertoires in COVID-19. Study overall: Samples of COVID-19 (acute and convalescent) were obtained from the United States, Italy and Spain.

The table came from immunoSEQ multiplex PCR; TCRdb's copy has only in-frame clones and leaves some out. Of about 87,000 clones in the sample, 60% to 80% were seen once. CDR3 length equals 14 residues. Germline V gives CDR1 SGHRS, CDR2 YFSETQ. The V end lost 3 bases, the J end lost 5 bases, and 15 bases lay between the germline ends. The chain combines TRBV5-1 with TRBJ2-7; perhaps TRBD2 as D (5 bases). This TCR came from a woman aged 45 to 65 with acute or convalescent COVID-19. The sample taken for sequencing was peripheral blood. This chain's CDR3 is CASSSLRGANEQYF. The CDR3 region has the DNA TGCGCCAGCAGCTCACTACGGGGAGCGAACGAGCAGTACTTC.